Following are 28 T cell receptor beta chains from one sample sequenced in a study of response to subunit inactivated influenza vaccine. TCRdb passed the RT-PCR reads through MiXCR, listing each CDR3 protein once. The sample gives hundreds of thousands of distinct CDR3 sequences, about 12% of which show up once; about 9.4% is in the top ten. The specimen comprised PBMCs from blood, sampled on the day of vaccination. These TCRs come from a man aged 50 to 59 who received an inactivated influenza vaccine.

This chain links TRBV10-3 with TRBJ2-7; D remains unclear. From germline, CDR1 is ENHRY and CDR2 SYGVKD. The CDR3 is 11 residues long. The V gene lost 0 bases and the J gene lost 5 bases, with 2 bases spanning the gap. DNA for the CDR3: TGTGCCATCAGTGAGTCCCACGAGCAGTACTTC. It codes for CAISESHEQYF.

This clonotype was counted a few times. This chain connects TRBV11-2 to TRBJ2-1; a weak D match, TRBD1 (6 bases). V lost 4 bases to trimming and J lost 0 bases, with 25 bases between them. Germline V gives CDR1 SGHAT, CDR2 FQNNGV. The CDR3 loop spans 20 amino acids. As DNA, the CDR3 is TGTGCCAGCAGCTCCAAACTTAGCCAGGGGCTCCGAAGCTCCTACAATGAGCAGTTCTTC. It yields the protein CASSSKLSQGLRSSYNEQFF.

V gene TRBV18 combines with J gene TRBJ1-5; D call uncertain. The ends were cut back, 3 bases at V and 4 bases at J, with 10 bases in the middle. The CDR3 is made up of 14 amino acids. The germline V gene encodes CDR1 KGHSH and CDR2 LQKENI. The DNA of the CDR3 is TGTGCCAGCTCACCCATGGGAGGTAATCAGCCCCAGCATTTT. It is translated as CASSPMGGNQPQHF. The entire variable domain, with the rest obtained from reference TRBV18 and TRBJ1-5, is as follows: NAGVMQNPRHLVRRRGQEARLRCSPMKGHSHVYWYRQLPEEGLKFMVYLQKENIIDESGMPKERFSAEFPKEGPSILRIQQVVRGDSAAYFCASSPMGGNQPQHFGDGTRLSIL.

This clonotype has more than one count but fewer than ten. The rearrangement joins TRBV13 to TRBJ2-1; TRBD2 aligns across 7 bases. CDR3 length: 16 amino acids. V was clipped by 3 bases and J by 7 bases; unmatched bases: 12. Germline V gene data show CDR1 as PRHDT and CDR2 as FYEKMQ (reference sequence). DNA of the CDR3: TGTGCCAGCAGCTTCGGGGCAGGGCTGGGAGGGAATGAGCAGTTCTTC. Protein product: CASSFGAGLGGNEQFF.

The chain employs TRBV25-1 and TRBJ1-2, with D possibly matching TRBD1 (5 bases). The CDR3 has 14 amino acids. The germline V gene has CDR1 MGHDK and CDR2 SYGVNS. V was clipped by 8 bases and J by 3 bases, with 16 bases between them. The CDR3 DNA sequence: TGTGCCAGCGCGCGGGGGGGTATATACTATGGCTACACCTTC. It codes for CASARGGIYYGYTF.

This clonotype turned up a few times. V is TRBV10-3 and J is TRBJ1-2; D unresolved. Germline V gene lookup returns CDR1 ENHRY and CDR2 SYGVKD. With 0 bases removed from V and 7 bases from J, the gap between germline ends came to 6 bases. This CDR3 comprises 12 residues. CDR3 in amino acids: CAISESRVGYTF. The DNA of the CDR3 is TGTGCCATCAGTGAGTCGAGGGTTGGCTACACCTTC.

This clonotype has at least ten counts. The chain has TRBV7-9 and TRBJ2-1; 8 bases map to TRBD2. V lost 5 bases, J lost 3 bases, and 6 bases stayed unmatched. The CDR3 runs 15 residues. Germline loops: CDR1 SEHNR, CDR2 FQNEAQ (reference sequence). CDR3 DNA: TGTGCCAGCAGCCCCTTTGCGGGGGGCTACAATGAGCAGTTCTTC. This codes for CASSPFAGGYNEQFF.

The CDR3 sequence: CASRTQRRGGTDTQYF. The CDR3 DNA is TGTGCCAGCCGTACCCAGCGGCGGGGTGGCACAGATACGCAGTATTTT. The V and J genes are TRBV6-1 and TRBJ2-3, with D possibly being TRBD2 (6 bases). The length of the CDR3 is 16 residues. Trimming stripped 8 bases from V and 1 base from J, with 19 bases between. Germline CDR1 and CDR2: MNHNS and SASEGT.

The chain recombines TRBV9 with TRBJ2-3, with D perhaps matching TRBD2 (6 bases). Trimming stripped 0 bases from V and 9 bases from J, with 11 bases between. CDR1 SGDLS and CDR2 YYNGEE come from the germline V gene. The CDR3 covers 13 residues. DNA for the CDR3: TGTGCCAGCAGCGTAGCGTCAGGGAGGACGCAGTATTTT. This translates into CASSVASGRTQYF.

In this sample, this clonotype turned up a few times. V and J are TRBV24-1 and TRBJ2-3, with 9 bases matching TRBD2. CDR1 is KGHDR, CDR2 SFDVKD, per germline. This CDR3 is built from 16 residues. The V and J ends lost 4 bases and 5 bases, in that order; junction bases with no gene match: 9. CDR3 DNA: TGTGCCACCAGTGACAGAAAAGCGGGGGGCCTAGATACGCAGTATTTT. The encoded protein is CATSDRKAGGLDTQYF.

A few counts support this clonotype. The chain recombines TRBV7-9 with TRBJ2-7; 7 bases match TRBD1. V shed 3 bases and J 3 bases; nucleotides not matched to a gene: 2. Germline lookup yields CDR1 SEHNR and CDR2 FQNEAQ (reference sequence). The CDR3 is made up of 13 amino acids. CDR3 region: CASSFGQVYEQYF. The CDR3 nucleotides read TGTGCCAGCAGCTTTGGACAGGTCTACGAGCAGTACTTC.

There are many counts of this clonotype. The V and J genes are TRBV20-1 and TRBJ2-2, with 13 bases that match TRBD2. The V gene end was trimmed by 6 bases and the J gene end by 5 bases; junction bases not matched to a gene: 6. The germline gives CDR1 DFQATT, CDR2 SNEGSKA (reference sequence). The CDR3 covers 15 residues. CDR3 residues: CSAPRLAGGTGELFF. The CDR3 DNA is TGCAGTGCCCCAAGACTAGCGGGGGGTACCGGGGAGCTGTTTTTT.

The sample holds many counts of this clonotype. The CDR3 DNA reads TGCAGTGCTAGCGGGAACCGGGCAGGGGGCTTCCCCGGGGAGCTGTTTTTT. It yields the protein CSASGNRAGGFPGELFF. The chain couples TRBV20-1 to TRBJ2-2; TRBD1 aligns across 8 bases. V lost 3 bases to trimming and J lost 6 bases; unmatched junction nucleotides: 15. CDR1 and CDR2 from the germline V gene are DFQATT and SNEGSKA (reference sequence). The length of the CDR3 is 17 residues.

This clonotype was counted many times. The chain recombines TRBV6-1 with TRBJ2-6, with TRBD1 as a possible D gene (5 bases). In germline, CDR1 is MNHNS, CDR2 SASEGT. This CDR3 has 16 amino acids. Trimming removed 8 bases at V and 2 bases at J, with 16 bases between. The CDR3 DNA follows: TGTGCCAGCCGCAGAACAGGAACGGCTGGGGCCAACGTCCTGACTTTC. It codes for CASRRTGTAGANVLTF.

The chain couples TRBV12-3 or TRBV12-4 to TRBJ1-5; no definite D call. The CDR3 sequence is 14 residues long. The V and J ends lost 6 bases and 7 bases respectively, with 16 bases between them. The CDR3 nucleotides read TGTGCCAGCAGCCCTCGGCGCACTGGCCAGCCCCAGCATTTT. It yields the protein CASSPRRTGQPQHF.

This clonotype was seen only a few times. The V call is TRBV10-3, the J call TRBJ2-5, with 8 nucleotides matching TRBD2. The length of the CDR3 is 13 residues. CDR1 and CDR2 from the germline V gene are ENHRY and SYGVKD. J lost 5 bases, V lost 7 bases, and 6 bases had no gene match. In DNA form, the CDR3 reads TGTGCCATCATGCCAGCGGGGGAGGAGACCCAGTACTTC. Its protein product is CAIMPAGEETQYF.

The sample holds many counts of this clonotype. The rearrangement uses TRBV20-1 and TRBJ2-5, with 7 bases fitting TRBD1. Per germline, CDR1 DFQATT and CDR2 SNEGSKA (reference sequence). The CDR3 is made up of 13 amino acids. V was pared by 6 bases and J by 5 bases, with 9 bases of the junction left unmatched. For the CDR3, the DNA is TGCAGTGCGGGGGACAGTGGTATTGAGACCCAGTACTTC. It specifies CSAGDSGIETQYF.

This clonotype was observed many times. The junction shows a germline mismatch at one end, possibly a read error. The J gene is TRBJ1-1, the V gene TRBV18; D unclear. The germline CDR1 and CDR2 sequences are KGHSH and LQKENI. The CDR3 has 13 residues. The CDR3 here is CASSPPVNTEAFF. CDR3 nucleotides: TGCGCCAGCAGCCCACCGGTGAACACTGAAGCTTTCTTT. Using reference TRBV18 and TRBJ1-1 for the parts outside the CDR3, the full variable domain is NAGVMQNPRHLVRRRGQEARLRCSPMKGHSHVYWYRQLPEEGLKFMVYLQKENIIDESGMPKERFSAEFPKEGPSILRIQQVVRGDSAAYFCASSPPVNTEAFFGQGTRLTVV.

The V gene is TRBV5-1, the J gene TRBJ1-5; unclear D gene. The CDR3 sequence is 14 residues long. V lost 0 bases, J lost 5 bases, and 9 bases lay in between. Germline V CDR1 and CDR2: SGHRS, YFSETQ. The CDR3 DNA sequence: TGCGCCAGCAGCTTGGGGGCGAGTGATCAGCCCCAGCATTTT. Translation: CASSLGASDQPQHF.

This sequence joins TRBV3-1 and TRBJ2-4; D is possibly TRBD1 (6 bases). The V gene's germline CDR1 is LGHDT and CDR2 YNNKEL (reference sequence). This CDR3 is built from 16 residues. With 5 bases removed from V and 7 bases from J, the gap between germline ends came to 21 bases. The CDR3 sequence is CASSTPLRTAVNIQYF. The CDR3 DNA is TGTGCCAGCAGCACCCCTCTTAGGACAGCAGTTAACATTCAGTACTTC.

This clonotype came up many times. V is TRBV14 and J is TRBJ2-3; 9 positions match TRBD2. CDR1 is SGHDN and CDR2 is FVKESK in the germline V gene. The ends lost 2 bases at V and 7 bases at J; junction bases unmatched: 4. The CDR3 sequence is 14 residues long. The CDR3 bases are TGTGCCAGCAGCCAACTAGCGGGAAGCCATACGCAGTATTTT. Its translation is CASSQLAGSHTQYF.

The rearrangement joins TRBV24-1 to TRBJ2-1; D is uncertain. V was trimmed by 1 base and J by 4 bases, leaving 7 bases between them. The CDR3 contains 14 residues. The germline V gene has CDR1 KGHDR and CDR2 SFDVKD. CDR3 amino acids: CATSDFYRYNEQFF. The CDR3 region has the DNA TGTGCCACCAGTGATTTTTATAGGTACAATGAGCAGTTCTTC.

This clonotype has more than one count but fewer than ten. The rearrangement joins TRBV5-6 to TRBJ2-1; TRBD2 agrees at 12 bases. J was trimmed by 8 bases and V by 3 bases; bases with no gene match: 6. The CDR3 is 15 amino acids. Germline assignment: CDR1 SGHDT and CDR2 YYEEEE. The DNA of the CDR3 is TGTGCCAGCAGCTGGGGTGGGACTAGCGGGTATGAGCAGTTCTTC. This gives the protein CASSWGGTSGYEQFF.

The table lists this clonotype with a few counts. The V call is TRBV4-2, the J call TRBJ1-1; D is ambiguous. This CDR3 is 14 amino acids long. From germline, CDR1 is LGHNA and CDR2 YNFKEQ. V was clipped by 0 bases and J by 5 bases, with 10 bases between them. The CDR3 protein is CASSQEVGSTEAFF. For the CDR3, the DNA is TGTGCCAGCAGCCAAGAAGTGGGGTCTACTGAAGCTTTCTTT.

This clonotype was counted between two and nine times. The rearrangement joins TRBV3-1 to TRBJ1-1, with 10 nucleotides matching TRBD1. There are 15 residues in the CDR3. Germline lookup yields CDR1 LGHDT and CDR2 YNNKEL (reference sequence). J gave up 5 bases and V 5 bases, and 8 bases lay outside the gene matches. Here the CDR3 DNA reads TGTGCCAGCAGCGAACCCGGGACAGGGGCTACTGAAGCTTTCTTT. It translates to CASSEPGTGATEAFF.

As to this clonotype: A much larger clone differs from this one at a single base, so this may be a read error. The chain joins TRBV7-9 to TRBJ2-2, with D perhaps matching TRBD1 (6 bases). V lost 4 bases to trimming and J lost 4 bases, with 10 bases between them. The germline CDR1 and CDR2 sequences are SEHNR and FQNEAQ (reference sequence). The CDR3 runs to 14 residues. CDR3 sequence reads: CASSSTGITGELFF. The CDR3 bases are TGTGCCAGCAGCTCAACAGGGATCACCGGGGAGCTGTTTTTT.

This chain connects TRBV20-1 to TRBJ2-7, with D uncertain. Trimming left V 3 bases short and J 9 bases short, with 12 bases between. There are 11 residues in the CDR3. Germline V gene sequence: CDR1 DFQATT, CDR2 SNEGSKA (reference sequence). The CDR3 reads CSASSQPGQYF. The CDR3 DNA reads TGCAGTGCTAGTAGCCAGCCGGGGCAGTACTTC.

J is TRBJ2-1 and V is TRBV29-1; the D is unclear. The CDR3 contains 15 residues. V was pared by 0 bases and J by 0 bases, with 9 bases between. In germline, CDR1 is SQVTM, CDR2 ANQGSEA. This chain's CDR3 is CSVEDLRSSYNEQFF. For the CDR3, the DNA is TGCAGCGTTGAAGATTTGCGAAGCTCCTACAATGAGCAGTTCTTC.